This passage covers 27 T cell receptor beta chains from one sample sequenced in a study of blood T cell repertoires in COVID-19. Profiling relied on immunoSEQ multiplex PCR, and the TCRdb table lists in-frame clones only, not all of them. Among around 180,000 clones listed, more than 75% were seen once. Material for sequencing was peripheral blood. These receptors all stem from a human donor in a cohort sampled during active COVID-19.

The chain recombines TRBV19 with TRBJ1-2; D is perhaps TRBD1 (6 bases). The ends were cut back, 7 bases at V and 8 bases at J, with 17 bases in the middle. Germline CDR1 LNHDA, CDR2 SQIVND (reference sequence). The CDR3 length is 13 residues. The CDR3 DNA follows: TGTGCCAGTAAGACTCTAGGGGGTAGAGGCTACACCTTC. Translation: CASKTLGGRGYTF.

The chain uses TRBV6-2 or TRBV6-3 and TRBJ2-4, with D possibly TRBD2 on 6 matching bases. The CDR3 extends over 14 amino acids. Between the trimmed V and J ends, which lost 5 bases and 5 bases, there was a span of 13 bases. From germline, CDR1 is MNHEY and CDR2 SVGEGT. This CDR3 reads CASSPGVVENIQYF. The CDR3 nucleotides are TGTGCCAGCAGTCCGGGGGTGGTCGAAAACATTCAGTACTTC.

The rearrangement uses TRBV7-2 and TRBJ1-2, with unresolved D. The CDR3 runs to 13 residues. Germline V gene data show CDR1 as SGHTA and CDR2 as FQGNSA. The V end lost 3 bases, the J end lost 2 bases, and 7 bases lay between the germline ends. The CDR3 is CASSLGRNYGYTF. As DNA, the CDR3 is TGTGCCAGCAGCTTGGGCAGGAACTATGGCTACACCTTC.

CDR3 residues: CASSLGPSGYNEQFF. CDR3 nucleotide sequence: TGTGCCAGCAGCTTAGGGCCTAGCGGCTACAATGAGCAGTTCTTC. The chain employs TRBV7-2 and TRBJ2-1; 7 nucleotides align to TRBD2. Germline V gene sequence: CDR1 SGHTA, CDR2 FQGNSA. V was clipped by 1 base and J by 3 bases; unmatched bases: 3. This CDR3 comprises 15 residues.

This rearrangement joins TRBV6-4 to TRBJ2-3, with TRBD2 matching over 15 bases. Germline V gene sequence: CDR1 MRHNA, CDR2 SNTAGT. V lost 3 bases, J lost 0 bases, and 7 bases stayed unmatched. This CDR3 comprises 19 residues. DNA for the CDR3: TGTGCCAGCAGTGAACCAGGGACTAGCGGGAGGTCTAGCACAGATACGCAGTATTTT. Translation gives CASSEPGTSGRSSTDTQYF.

In the case of this clone: The junction departs from germline at one end; a sequencing error may be responsible. The rearrangement uses TRBV2 and TRBJ2-7; D may be TRBD1 (5 bases). In germline, CDR1 is SNHLY, CDR2 FYNNEI. This CDR3 is 15 amino acids long. The DNA for the CDR3 is TGTGCCAGCAGCGAAGGGGCAGCTCTCACCTACGAGCAGTACTTC. It yields the protein CASSEGAALTYEQYF.

The V call is TRBV7-8, the J call TRBJ2-7, with 10 bases fitting TRBD1. V shed 5 bases, J shed 7 bases, and the junction held 14 bases outside the gene matches. The CDR3 totals 16 residues. CDR1 and CDR2 (germline): SGHVS, FQNEAQ. The CDR3 DNA reads TGTGCCAGCAGCCCTCTCTCCGGACAGGGGGTGGGGGAGCAGTACTTC. Translation: CASSPLSGQGVGEQYF.

This clone was seen a single time. This chain uses TRBV6-2 or TRBV6-3 with TRBJ2-5, with TRBD1 identical over 7 bases. The CDR3 length is 15 residues. In germline, CDR1 is MNHEY, CDR2 SVGEGT. J gave up 2 bases and V 6 bases, and 9 bases lay outside the gene matches. CDR3 nucleotides: TGTGCCAGCAGCCATTCCTACAGGGGACAAGAGACCCAGTACTTC. Amino acids: CASSHSYRGQETQYF.

V gene TRBV27 combines with J gene TRBJ2-1; 15 bases agree with TRBD2. The germline V gene has CDR1 MNHEY and CDR2 SMNVEV (reference sequence). The length of the CDR3 is 17 residues. V was pared by 4 bases and J by 8 bases, with 9 bases of the junction left unmatched. The DNA for the CDR3 is TGTGCCAGCAGTTACTCGGGACTAGCGGGGGGCTTCCATGAGCAGTTCTTC. It is translated as CASSYSGLAGGFHEQFF.

The CDR3 DNA follows: TGTGCCAGCAGTGAAGGTAGCGGGCCTCCCTACGAGCAGTACTTC. Protein: CASSEGSGPPYEQYF. This chain joins TRBV2 and TRBJ2-7; the match to TRBD2 covers 7 bases. Trimming removed 1 base from V and 2 bases from J; junction bases left unmatched: 5. The CDR3 contains 15 residues. Germline V lookup: CDR1 SNHLY, CDR2 FYNNEI.

This clone occurred a few times. The chain joins TRBV12-3 or TRBV12-4 to TRBJ2-7, with a tentative D call TRBD2 (5 bases). V was clipped by 6 bases and J by 7 bases, with 13 bases between them. CDR3 length equals 12 residues. In DNA form, the CDR3 reads TGTGCCAGCAGCTTGTCGGGGTGGGAGCAGTACTTC. Translation: CASSLSGWEQYF.

V is TRBV10-1 and J is TRBJ2-1, with 7 bases aligning to TRBD2. Trimming cost V 3 bases and J 4 bases; bases outside gene matches: 21. This CDR3 has 20 amino acids. Germline CDR1 is WNHNN and CDR2 is SYGVQD (reference sequence). The CDR3 protein is CASSDIRTMGGTQKYNEQFF. The CDR3 DNA follows: TGCGCCAGCAGTGATATCAGGACTATGGGGGGGACCCAGAAGTACAATGAGCAGTTCTTC.

The chain links TRBV7-2 to TRBJ2-7, with 8 bases that match TRBD2. V trimming: 5 bases; J trimming: 4 bases; junction bases outside the gene matches: 19. The CDR3 has 18 residues. Germline lookup yields CDR1 SGHTA and CDR2 FQGNSA. CDR3 sequence: CASSRPSSGGTSRYEQYF. In DNA, the CDR3 is TGTGCCAGCAGCCGCCCTTCGAGCGGGGGCACCTCCAGGTACGAGCAGTACTTC.

This clone has more than one count but fewer than ten. The chain couples TRBV11-2 to TRBJ2-6; TRBD2 matches at 7 bases. Trimming cost V 2 bases and J 4 bases; bases outside gene matches: 5. CDR1 is SGHAT, CDR2 FQNNGV, per germline. CDR3 length: 16 residues. CDR3 nucleotides: TGTGCCAGCAGCTTACTTCGGGGGGTCGGGGCCAACGTCCTGACTTTC. It encodes CASSLLRGVGANVLTF. Together with reference TRBV11-2 and TRBJ2-6, the CDR3 gives the full variable domain: EAGVAQSPRYKIIEKRQSVAFWCNPISGHATLYWYQQILGQGPKLLIQFQNNGVVDDSQLPKDRFSAERLKGVDSTLKIQPAKLEDSAVYLCASSLLRGVGANVLTFGAGSRLTVL.

This clone was seen only once. The chain carries TRBV4-2 and TRBJ2-1, with 7 nucleotides matching TRBD2. CDR3 length: 15 amino acids. V trimming: 3 bases; J trimming: 0 bases; junction bases outside the gene matches: 2. The germline V gene has CDR1 LGHNA and CDR2 YNFKEQ. In DNA, the CDR3 is TGTGCCAGCAGCCAGTCTAGCGGCTCCTACAATGAGCAGTTCTTC. As protein: CASSQSSGSYNEQFF.

This chain links TRBV4-1 with TRBJ2-1, with 9 bases that match TRBD2. The CDR3 sequence is 18 residues long. V was pared by 0 bases and J by 0 bases, with 6 bases of the junction left unmatched. Germline-derived CDR1 and CDR2 are MGHRA and YSYEKL. The CDR3 reads CASSQEGGRGGSYNEQFF. The CDR3 DNA sequence: TGCGCCAGCAGCCAAGAAGGCGGGCGGGGGGGCTCCTACAATGAGCAGTTCTTC.

J is TRBJ1-3 and V is TRBV30, with D maybe TRBD1 (5 bases). Trimming removed 1 base from V and 0 bases from J, with 10 bases in between. Germline V gives CDR1 GTSNPN, CDR2 SVGIG (reference sequence). CDR3 length: 15 residues. CDR3 region: CAWSGGVISGNTIYF. In DNA form, the CDR3 reads TGTGCCTGGAGTGGGGGGGTAATCTCTGGAAACACCATATATTTT. The complete variable domain, with remaining parts taken from reference TRBV30 and TRBJ1-3, reads SQTIHQWPATLVQPVGSPLSLECTVEGTSNPNLYWYRQAAGRGLQLLFYSVGIGQISSEVPQNLSASRPQDRQFILSSKKLLLSDSGFYLCAWSGGVISGNTIYFGEGSWLTVV.

CDR3 protein: CASGGTGGFSGANVLTF. The CDR3, as DNA: TGTGCCAGCGGAGGGACAGGGGGTTTTAGTGGGGCCAACGTCCTGACTTTC. This chain joins TRBV2 and TRBJ2-6; 11 bases match TRBD1. The CDR3 sequence is 17 residues long. Germline CDR1 and CDR2: SNHLY and FYNNEI. V shed 8 bases and J 3 bases; nucleotides not matched to a gene: 9.

The chain carries TRBV4-1 and TRBJ1-2; a weak D match, TRBD1 (6 bases). Trimming took 0 bases from V and 2 from J, leaving 13 bases between them. Germline loops: CDR1 MGHRA, CDR2 YSYEKL. The CDR3 covers 16 residues. This CDR3 reads CASSQDVAGENYGYTF. Here the CDR3 DNA reads TGCGCCAGCAGCCAAGATGTTGCAGGGGAGAACTATGGCTACACCTTC.

CDR3 residues: CASRDTGGEQYF. The CDR3 DNA follows: TGTGCCAGCAGAGATACAGGGGGCGAGCAGTACTTC. This chain joins TRBV6-5 and TRBJ2-7, with 8 nucleotides matching TRBD1. V trimming: 6 bases; J trimming: 6 bases; junction bases outside the gene matches: 4. The CDR3 loop spans 12 amino acids. The V gene's germline CDR1 is MNHEY and CDR2 SVGAGI.

J is TRBJ2-5 and V is TRBV7-9; D may be TRBD1 (5 bases). The CDR3 has 15 amino acids. The germline CDR1 and CDR2 sequences are SEHNR and FQNEAQ (reference sequence). The V and J ends lost 7 bases and 3 bases respectively, with 18 bases between them. This CDR3 reads CASTTLLTEKETQYF. The CDR3 coding sequence is TGTGCCAGCACCACCCTACTGACAGAGAAAGAGACCCAGTACTTC. The variable domain in full, completed from reference TRBV7-9 and TRBJ2-5, reads DTGVSQNPRHKITKRGQNVTFRCDPISEHNRLYWYRQTLGQGPEFLTYFQNEAQLEKSRLLSDRFSAERPKGSFSTLEIQRTEQGDSAMYLCASTTLLTEKETQYFGPGTRLLVL.

The chain joins TRBV27 to TRBJ2-7, with 16 nucleotides matching TRBD2. Trimming at V came to 6 bases and at J to 4 bases, leaving 0 bases not matched to a gene. Germline lookup yields CDR1 MNHEY and CDR2 SMNVEV (reference sequence). This CDR3 is built from 14 residues. Here the CDR3 reads CASRGLAGGYEQYF. The DNA of the CDR3 is TGTGCCAGCAGGGGACTAGCGGGAGGGTACGAGCAGTACTTC.

The chain has TRBV6-6 and TRBJ2-7; weak D call: TRBD1 (6 bases). The germline V gene encodes CDR1 MNHNY and CDR2 SVGAGI (reference sequence). V lost 4 bases, J lost 2 bases, and 12 bases lay in between. This CDR3 is built from 14 residues. CDR3 sequence reads: CASSLITGTYEQYF. The CDR3 nucleotides are TGTGCCAGCAGTTTAATAACAGGGACCTACGAGCAGTACTTC.

The CDR3 DNA reads TGTGCCATCAGTGAGTCCAACCAACACACAGATACGCAGTATTTT. As protein: CAISESNQHTDTQYF. The rearrangement links TRBV10-3 to TRBJ2-3; no clear D gene. V shed 0 bases and J shed 2 bases, with 9 bases lying between them. Per germline, CDR1 ENHRY and CDR2 SYGVKD. The CDR3 runs to 15 residues.

The chain carries TRBV21-1 and TRBJ1-5; the tabulated D call, TRBD1, remains unverified against the DNA. TRBV21-1 is noted as a pseudogene. The CDR3 runs 15 residues. CDR3 protein: CASSKAVQGDQPQHF. The DNA for the CDR3 is TGTGCCAGCAGCAAAGCGGTCCAGGGGGATCAGCCCCAGCATTTT.

This sequence joins TRBV25-1 and TRBJ2-7; tentative D call: TRBD2 (6 bases). The V and J ends lost 4 bases and 3 bases respectively, with 10 bases between them. CDR1 and CDR2 (germline): MGHDK, SYGVNS. The CDR3 runs to 13 residues. The CDR3 loop reads CASSVPGSYEQYF. For the CDR3, the DNA is TGTGCCAGCAGTGTCCCCGGGAGCTACGAGCAGTACTTC.

The chain has TRBV10-3 and TRBJ1-2; 12 positions agree with TRBD1. CDR3 length: 17 residues. From germline, CDR1 is ENHRY and CDR2 SYGVKD. The J segment lost 2 bases and the V segment lost 3 bases, leaving 7 bases of the junction unmatched. Here the CDR3 reads CAISDRDRGLGNYGYTF. The CDR3 DNA is TGTGCCATCAGTGACCGGGACAGGGGGCTCGGGAACTATGGCTACACCTTC.